The sequence of this TCR beta chain was determined in a study of cytomegalovirus exposure and HLA in healthy donors. Points from the study as a whole: Common viral pathogens (according to a later analysis) appeared linked to several of the most significant clusters. A list of around 160 TCR beta chains associated with cytomegalovirus was given. A prior analysis recorded that most TCR beta V segments were productive about 87% or about 30% of the time.

Concerning this clone itself: What it recognizes is unknown.

Primers included in the PCR were 60 Vbeta and 13 Jbeta primers. Original methodology: An analysis performed later counted 72 million or so unique TCR beta chains (approximately 12 million of them shared). The table came from immunoSEQ multiplex PCR; TCRdb's copy has only in-frame clones and leaves some out. D and trimming come from the DNA, and the V and J calls and clone size come from that table. The table lists about 160,000 clones, 75% to 85% of them singletons. The sample was PBMCs. This clonotype was obtained from a man between 50 and 59 years old in good health and CMV-seropositive.

The DNA for the CDR3 is TGCGCCAGCAGCTTGACAGGGGAGGTTGGCGGGGAGCTGTTTTTT. This gives the protein CASSLTGEVGGELFF. The V and J genes are TRBV5-1 and TRBJ2-2; D possibly corresponds to TRBD1 (7 bases). Trimming took off 1 base at V and 7 bases at J, with 14 bases between the two ends. There are 15 residues in the CDR3. Germline-derived CDR1 and CDR2 are SGHRS and YFSETQ.